This TCR beta chain originates from a study of patients and donors after allogeneic stem cell transplantation. This CDR3 has 12 residues. Trimming removed 3 bases from V and 11 bases from J, with 13 bases in between. Per the germline V gene, CDR1 is SQVTM and CDR2 is ANQGSEA. MiXCR was run by TCRdb on the RT-PCR reads, yielding one entry per CDR3 protein. Of fewer than 180,000 distinct CDR3 sequences detected, approximately 35% appear once; the ten largest clones hold 50%. The sequenced sample consisted of blood, either unsorted or a sorted T cell fraction (not recorded which). This clonotype originated in a human donor who was either an allogeneic HSCT recipient or a stem cell or donor lymphocyte infusion donor (not recorded which). It is not recorded whose cells these are; they may come from a transplant donor. The gene calls are TRBV29-1 and TRBJ1-4; TRBD1 might be the D (6 bases). The CDR3 region is CSVDGGSGKLFF. CDR3 DNA sequence: TGCAGCGTTGACGGGGGCTCGGGGAAACTGTTTTTT.